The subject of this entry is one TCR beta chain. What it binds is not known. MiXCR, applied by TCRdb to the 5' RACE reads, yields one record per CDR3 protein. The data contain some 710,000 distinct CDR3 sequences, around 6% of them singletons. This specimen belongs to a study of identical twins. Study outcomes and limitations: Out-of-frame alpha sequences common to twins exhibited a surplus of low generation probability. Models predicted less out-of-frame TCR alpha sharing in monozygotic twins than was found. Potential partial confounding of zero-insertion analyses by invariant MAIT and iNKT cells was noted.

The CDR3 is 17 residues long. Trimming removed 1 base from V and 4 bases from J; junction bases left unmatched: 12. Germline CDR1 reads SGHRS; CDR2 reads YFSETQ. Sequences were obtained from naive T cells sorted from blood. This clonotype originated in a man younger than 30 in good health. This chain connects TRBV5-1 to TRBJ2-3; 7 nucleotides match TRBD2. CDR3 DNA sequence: TGCGCCAGCAGCTTGCACGGGGCGGGAGTTTTGCCAGATACGCAGTATTTT. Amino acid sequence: CASSLHGAGVLPDTQYF.